Listed below are T cell receptor beta chains from one sample, sequenced in a study of neurological immune-mediated disorders. Via MiXCR, TCRdb re-called the 5' RACE reads, giving one row per CDR3 protein. This sample has about 53,000 distinct CDR3 sequences, with 7% to 10% found just once. Sample: PBMCs. Receptors were obtained from a woman in her 40s in good health. Both conserved end residues are trimmed from each CDR3.

TRBV6-1,ASNLKQGNSNQPQH
TRBV18,ASSPAQTYQETQY
TRBV11-1,ASSLEVDRGIRDTQY
TRBV29-1,SVSTGTGQPQH
TRBV7-2,ASSPPGASGRSEQY
TRBV7-8,ASSAAAGLGQTEAF
TRBV20-1,SAPRRPFDEQY
TRBV6-2/TRBV6-3,ASSYVLAGLTDTQY
TRBV27,ASSSGTSSPHEQF
TRBV11-2,ASSFSHPGGTEAF
TRBV5-1,ASSSSWGTYSYNEQF
TRBV20-1,SARAHLGFYEKLF
TRBV15,ATSRDSGSGANVLT
TRBV3-1,ASSMGPGKSSGNTIY
TRBV6-2/TRBV6-3,ASNEQGETNQPQH
TRBV4-2,ASSLTDRQGPGYT
TRBV7-6,ASSPGGTGKVPGNTIY
TRBV6-6,ASSSDRREQF
TRBV24-1,ATSVPGAAVF
TRBV29-1,SVVWSTEAF
TRBV6-1,ASRVAGGPGNEQF
TRBV20-1,SARDLLRGGGYGYT
TRBV11-3,ASSRRTGRWTEAF
TRBV12-3/TRBV12-4,ASSFPDWKLTDTQY
TRBV20-1,SASDRGGNTEAF
TRBV15,ATSRTSGGGNEQF
TRBV5-1,ASRLELAGAVEQY
TRBV5-1,ASSLAPGGPGTEAF
TRBV6-5,ASGYSRGTYEQY
TRBV5-5,ASSTLAKNIQY
TRBV9,ASGLGAGELF
TRBV12-3/TRBV12-4,ASSYRALNEQF
TRBV29-1,SVEDYGVLYTEAF
TRBV24-1,ATSGVPGEQF
TRBV7-2,ASSLGGRGREQY
TRBV7-9,ASSLVSRAGELF
TRBV12-3/TRBV12-4,ASSFRQAGDPYGYT
TRBV3-1,ASNQRGTTYEQY
TRBV7-2,ASSRAANTEAF
TRBV12-3/TRBV12-4,ASSLRPGATEAF
TRBV6-2/TRBV6-3,ASRRQGLHNSPLH
TRBV20-1,SARDGLFSTDMQY
TRBV14,ASARGVETGELF
TRBV6-5,ASSYSVVENTEAF
TRBV4-3,ASSQGTGYEQY
TRBV5-1,ASSVAGGLAGRGGQF
TRBV5-1,ASSGGRSYEQY
TRBV6-1,ATVGRIATNEKLF
TRBV4-3,ASSPRGGIESPLH
TRBV4-3,ASSPIGSGALDAGNTIY
TRBV10-3,AITGTGTGEQF
TRBV6-2/TRBV6-3,ASTSFYGYT
TRBV3-1,ASSQGFEGGGYT
TRBV7-8,ASSLAQPPADYGYT
TRBV18,ASSPEPGHHSNQPQH